The table lists the clone carrying this TCR beta chain with a few counts. Its antigen is unknown. This specimen belongs to a study of regulatory T cells in long-lasting Graves disease. Broader study findings: TRBV28, TRBJ1-2 and TRBJ2-5 emerged as the favored segments in persistent disease.

Germline values: CDR1 LNHNV, CDR2 YYDKDF (reference sequence). The V and J ends lost 0 bases and 4 bases respectively, with 13 bases between them. The CDR3 runs to 15 residues. TCR beta libraries were built with iRepertoire HTBI primers and Arm-PCR of CDR3 regions. TCRdb re-derived calls from the multiplex PCR reads in MiXCR, one entry per CDR3 protein. The sample has hundreds of thousands of distinct CDR3 sequences, over 14% seen once; the top ten hold roughly 8%. Time point of the sample: newly diagnosed GD, antithyroid drugs for less than 3 months. TCR sequences were obtained from RNA taken from PBMCs. This same sample was also taken into another study, of T cells in Graves' hyperthyroidism and ophthalmopathy. As reported in that work: Most clonotypes that expanded in the thyroid above 0.001 also showed up in blood.

Sequenced here: peripheral blood mononuclear cells (PBMCs), sampled at new diagnosis, from a patient treated with antithyroid drugs. The chain has TRBV15 and TRBJ2-7; D possibly corresponds to TRBD2 (5 bases). This TCR was sampled from a woman between 40 and 50 years old with Graves disease. The CDR3 is CATSRDPGSQYEQYF. For the CDR3, the DNA is TGTGCCACCAGCAGAGACCCGGGGAGTCAATACGAGCAGTACTTC.